This T cell receptor (beta chain) comes out of a study of regulatory T cells in long-lasting Graves disease. Study-level information: The term persistent Graves' disease signified upward of 5 years on antithyroid drugs with positive TSH receptor antibodies. Study-wide results and caveats: Persistent patients shared more public clonotypes (about 2,900) than new patients (under 1,000). Sample size, which was small, may have reduced accuracy. The study found lower TCR diversity in persistent Graves' patients than in newly diagnosed ones.

Germline V gives CDR1 SGHTA, CDR2 FQGNSA. V shed 1 base and J 4 bases; nucleotides not matched to a gene: 5. The CDR3 extends over 16 amino acids. The time point denotes: persistent/refractory GD, antithyroid drugs over 5 years with positive TRAb. Making the TCR library involved RNA that had been extracted from PBMCs. This clonotype has ten or more counts. The antigen is not known. Relying on iRepertoire HTBI primers and Arm-PCR of CDR3 regions, the team built TCR beta libraries. TCRdb itself ran the multiplex PCR reads through MiXCR, one entry per CDR3 protein. The sample yields some 370,000 distinct CDR3 sequences, around 21% seen once.

The chain employs TRBV7-2 and TRBJ2-5; 11 nucleotides align to TRBD2. This sequence was found in a female donor with Graves disease. The starting material was peripheral blood mononuclear cells (PBMCs), obtained when the disease was refractory, from a patient treated with antithyroid drugs. The CDR3 nucleotides are TGTGCCAGCAGCTTAGTGTGGGGGACTAGCGGAGAGACCCAGTACTTC. It is translated as CASSLVWGTSGETQYF.